A single T cell receptor (beta chain) is shown here with its context. Its specificity is not known. Researchers ran the PCR with 60 Vbeta and 13 Jbeta primers. Clones were read by immunoSEQ multiplex PCR, and TCRdb kept only the in-frame ones, dropping some. The sample records around 100,000 clones, roughly 68% being singletons. The data were obtained in a study of cytomegalovirus exposure and HLA in healthy donors. Notes on the study in general: Certain sequence variants were highly shared and formed a cluster, and this cluster was likely a sequencing artifact. On later analysis, the bulk of CMV-associated TCR beta chains appeared to be HLA-restricted. Across donors, most TCRs were seen rarely, yet some public ones were widespread.

Regarding donors, all were healthy bone marrow donors. Material: PBMCs. This receptor was taken from a woman in her thirties in good health and CMV-seronegative.

The CDR3 protein is CASSPSGRVVDTQYF. The CDR3 nucleotides read TGTGCCAGCAGCCCTAGCGGGAGGGTGGTAGATACGCAGTATTTT. The V call is TRBV7-3, the J call TRBJ2-3; 12 bases match TRBD2. The CDR3 is 15 amino acids. Germline CDR1 is SGHTA and CDR2 is FQGTGA. V lost 5 bases and J lost 5; bases outside the gene matches: 5. The full variable domain, with the rest looked up from reference TRBV7-3 and TRBJ2-3, is GAGVSQTPSNKVTEKGKYVELRCDPISGHTALYWYRQSLGQGPEFLIYFQGTGAADDSGLPNDRFFAVRPEGSVSTLKIQRTERGDSAVYLCASSPSGRVVDTQYFGPGTRLTVL.